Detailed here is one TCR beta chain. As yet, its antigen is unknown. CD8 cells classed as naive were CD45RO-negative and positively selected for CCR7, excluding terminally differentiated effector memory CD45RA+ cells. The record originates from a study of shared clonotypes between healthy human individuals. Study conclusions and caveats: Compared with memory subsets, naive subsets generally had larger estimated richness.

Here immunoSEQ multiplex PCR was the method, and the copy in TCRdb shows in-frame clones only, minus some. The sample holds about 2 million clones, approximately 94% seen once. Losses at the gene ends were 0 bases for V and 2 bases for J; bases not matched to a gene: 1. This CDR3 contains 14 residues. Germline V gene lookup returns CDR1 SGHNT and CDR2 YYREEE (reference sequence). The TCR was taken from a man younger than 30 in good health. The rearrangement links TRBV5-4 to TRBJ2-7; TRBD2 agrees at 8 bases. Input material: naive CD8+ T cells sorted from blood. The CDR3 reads CASSLGAGAYEQYF. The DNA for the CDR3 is TGTGCCAGCAGCTTGGGAGCGGGAGCCTACGAGCAGTACTTC.